A single sample gave rise to the 20 T cell receptor beta chains below, sequenced in a study of Graves' ophthalmopathy and Graves' hyperthyroidism. RNA transcripts served as template for amplifying TCR beta CDR3 sequences. In the first round, RT-PCR was carried out with HTBI primers, and a multiplex PCR formed the second round. TCRdb independently ran MiXCR on the multiplex PCR reads; one entry per CDR3 protein. The table lists approximately 500,000 distinct CDR3 sequences, 14% of them singletons, with 8% to 10% in the top ten. Sequencing input: blood. The receptors originated from a woman aged 25 to 39 with Graves' ophthalmopathy.

This clonotype was seen repeatedly, ten times or more. The chain uses TRBV19 and TRBJ1-1; TRBD1 might be the D (6 bases). With 3 bases removed from V and 4 bases from J, the gap between germline ends came to 9 bases. The length of the CDR3 is 13 residues. Germline V gives CDR1 LNHDA, CDR2 SQIVND (reference sequence). CDR3 sequence (DNA): TGTGCCAGTAGTATGGGCAGGGGCACTGAAGCTTTCTTT. Its translation: CASSMGRGTEAFF. The whole variable domain, remainder taken from reference TRBV19 and TRBJ1-1, is DGGITQSPKYLFRKEGQNVTLSCEQNLNHDAMYWYRQDPGQGLRLIYYSQIVNDFQKGDIAEGYSVSREKKESFPLTVTSAQKNPTAFYLCASSMGRGTEAFFGQGTRLTVV.

CDR3 sequence reads: CASSGKGSLQETQYF. The CDR3 DNA sequence: TGTGCCAGCAGTGGTAAAGGGAGTTTACAAGAGACCCAGTACTTC. The chain joins TRBV6-1 to TRBJ2-5, with D tentatively TRBD2 (5 bases). This CDR3 has 15 residues. The V end was cut by 4 bases, the J end by 2 bases, with 14 bases between. The germline V gene has CDR1 MNHNS and CDR2 SASEGT.

This clonotype was seen a handful of times. V usage is TRBV10-3 and J usage is TRBJ2-5; TRBD2 might be the D (6 bases). Germline CDR1 and CDR2: ENHRY and SYGVKD. Trimming took 8 bases from V and 4 from J, leaving 17 bases between them. The CDR3 has 14 residues. CDR3 nucleotide sequence: TGTGCCATCGGGGCGGGACCCCCGGGAGAGACCCAGTACTTC. Translation gives CAIGAGPPGETQYF.

This clonotype was recorded at least ten times. The chain carries TRBV6-5 and TRBJ2-5; D is tentatively TRBD1 or TRBD2 (5 bases each). CDR1 is MNHEY and CDR2 is SVGAGI in the germline V gene. The CDR3 has 14 residues. Deletions cut 4 bases from V and 5 bases from J, with 14 bases between. This chain's CDR3 is CASSFRGVGETQYF. The CDR3 nucleotides are TGTGCCAGCAGTTTTAGGGGAGTTGGGGAGACCCAGTACTTC.

This clonotype showed up many times. This chain uses TRBV20-1 with TRBJ2-7, with 7 bases matching TRBD2. CDR3 length: 13 residues. Germline trimming cut 3 bases from V and 4 bases from J; bases unmatched to any gene: 6. Germline CDR1 reads DFQATT; CDR2 reads SNEGSKA (reference sequence). The CDR3 DNA is TGCAGTGCTAGGCTAGCGGATCGATACGAGCAGTACTTC. Residues: CSARLADRYEQYF.

This clonotype was observed at least ten times. This chain connects TRBV27 to TRBJ2-7; weak D call: TRBD1 (7 bases). The CDR3 covers 17 residues. V lost 3 bases and J lost 6, with 24 bases in between. Germline values: CDR1 MNHEY, CDR2 SMNVEV (reference sequence). The CDR3 DNA is TGTGCCAGCAGTTTCCGCGTTACGGGGAACCAGGGGGGCGAGCAGTACTTC. It codes for CASSFRVTGNQGGEQYF.

This chain uses TRBV2 with TRBJ1-5; possibly TRBD1 for D (6 bases). Trimming shortened V by 6 bases and J by 6 bases, and 18 bases separated the two germline ends. Germline V gives CDR1 SNHLY, CDR2 FYNNEI. The CDR3 has 15 residues. CDR3 nucleotides: TGTGCCAGCAGCCAGACAGGTTCGCTGGGTCAGCCCCAGCATTTT. It specifies CASSQTGSLGQPQHF.

This clonotype was observed at least ten times. The chain recombines TRBV7-2 with TRBJ2-5; TRBD2 agrees at 10 bases. From germline, CDR1 is SGHTA and CDR2 FQGNSA. This CDR3 is 15 amino acids long. Losses at the gene ends were 1 base for V and 4 bases for J; bases not matched to a gene: 3. CDR3 in DNA: TGTGCCAGCAGCTTAGGTTCTAGCGGGAGAGAGACCCAGTACTTC. Its translation: CASSLGSSGRETQYF. Full variable domain (rest looked up from reference TRBV7-2 and TRBJ2-5): GAGVSQSPSNKVTEKGKDVELRCDPISGHTALYWYRQSLGQGLEFLIYFQGNSAPDKSGLPSDRFSAERTGGSVSTLTIQRTQQEDSAVYLCASSLGSSGRETQYFGPGTRLLVL.

This clonotype was seen repeatedly, ten times or more. The CDR3 protein is CASSLSGTSNTEAFF. CDR3 in DNA: TGTGCCAGCAGTTTATCAGGGACATCGAACACTGAAGCTTTCTTT. The rearrangement links TRBV27 to TRBJ1-1, with D tentatively TRBD1 (6 bases). The CDR3 contains 15 residues. From germline, CDR1 is MNHEY and CDR2 SMNVEV (reference sequence). V was shortened by 0 bases and J by 1 base, with 9 bases between the two germline ends.

This clonotype came up many times. This chain links TRBV12-3 or TRBV12-4 with TRBJ2-7; TRBD1 matches at 7 bases. J was trimmed by 2 bases and V by 0 bases; bases with no gene match: 7. The CDR3 totals 16 residues. This CDR3 reads CASSLALGTAAYEQYF. CDR3 DNA sequence: TGTGCCAGCAGTTTAGCGCTCGGGACAGCCGCCTACGAGCAGTACTTC.

The table lists this clonotype with many counts. This chain uses TRBV5-1 with TRBJ1-1; TRBD1 aligns across 7 bases. CDR3 length: 14 amino acids. Germline-derived CDR1 and CDR2 are SGHRS and YFSETQ. Germline trimming cut 4 bases from V and 4 bases from J; bases unmatched to any gene: 7. The CDR3 sequence: CASSNYRGGTEAFF. CDR3 sequence (DNA): TGCGCCAGCAGCAATTACAGGGGAGGCACTGAAGCTTTCTTT.

This clonotype was detected many times. This chain links TRBV24-1 with TRBJ2-2; D remains unclear. The ends were cut back, 4 bases at V and 3 bases at J, with 17 bases in the middle. Germline-derived CDR1 and CDR2 are KGHDR and SFDVKD. The CDR3 loop spans 17 amino acids. CDR3 in amino acids: CATSDPLLEYDTGELFF. CDR3 DNA: TGTGCCACCAGTGACCCTTTGTTGGAGTATGACACCGGGGAGCTGTTTTTT.

In its sample, this clonotype was seen many times. The V call is TRBV6-1, the J call TRBJ2-7; 8 positions match TRBD2. V shed 4 bases and J 1 base; nucleotides not matched to a gene: 3. The CDR3 has 14 amino acids. Germline CDR1 and CDR2: MNHNS and SASEGT. The CDR3, as DNA: TGTGCCAGCAGTGGACTAGCGCAGTCCTACGAGCAGTACTTC. Translated: CASSGLAQSYEQYF.

In this sample, this clonotype turned up many times. The gene calls are TRBV28 and TRBJ1-5; D remains unclear. V was clipped by 6 bases and J by 7 bases, with 13 bases between them. Germline V CDR1 and CDR2: MDHEN, SYDVKM. The CDR3 is 13 amino acids. The CDR3 sequence is CASRTSWGQPQHF. CDR3 DNA sequence: TGTGCCAGCAGGACGTCATGGGGACAGCCCCAGCATTTT.

In its sample, this clonotype was seen many times. The chain uses TRBV2 and TRBJ1-5; D is unclear. Per germline, CDR1 SNHLY and CDR2 FYNNEI. The CDR3 has 15 amino acids. With 2 bases removed from V and 2 bases from J, the gap between germline ends came to 10 bases. CDR3 coding DNA: TGTGCCAGCAGTGAATTTGTGGGCGGCAATCAGCCCCAGCATTTT. Amino acids: CASSEFVGGNQPQHF.

This clonotype was counted ten times or more. The chain combines TRBV6-2 or TRBV6-3 with TRBJ2-7; 8 bases match TRBD1. The V gene end was trimmed by 4 bases and the J gene end by 6 bases; junction bases not matched to a gene: 11. Germline values: CDR1 MNHEY, CDR2 SVGEGT. The CDR3 has 15 residues. The CDR3 loop is CASSSITGTGGEQYF. As DNA, the CDR3 is TGTGCCAGCAGTTCTATAACCGGGACAGGTGGCGAGCAGTACTTC.

This clonotype came up many times. The chain employs TRBV28 and TRBJ1-2; D is uncertain. The length of the CDR3 is 13 residues. Looked up from germline, CDR1 is MDHEN and CDR2 is SYDVKM. V dropped 2 bases and J dropped 6 bases, with 10 bases sitting between them. The CDR3 coding sequence is TGTGCCAGCAGTTTAAACCGGGTTGATGGCTACACCTTC. Translated: CASSLNRVDGYTF.

The rearrangement links TRBV6-2 or TRBV6-3 to TRBJ2-7; 7 bases match TRBD2. The CDR3 is 14 amino acids. Germline trimming cut 8 bases from V and 2 bases from J; bases unmatched to any gene: 9. Germline V gene lookup returns CDR1 MNHEY and CDR2 SVGEGT. CDR3: CASFKPGGPYEQYF. The DNA of the CDR3 is TGTGCCAGCTTCAAACCGGGGGGACCCTACGAGCAGTACTTC.

This clonotype was detected ten times or more. This rearrangement joins TRBV12-5 to TRBJ2-7; D possibly corresponds to TRBD2 (7 bases). Germline V gene sequence: CDR1 LGHNT, CDR2 FRNRAP. The CDR3 runs 17 residues. Trimming took off 2 bases at V and 2 bases at J, with 19 bases between the two ends. The CDR3 DNA sequence: TGTGCTAGTGGTTTGAAAAGGGGGGGACTACCTACCTACGAGCAGTACTTC. Translation: CASGLKRGGLPTYEQYF.

A few counts support this clonotype. The chain combines TRBV30 with TRBJ1-5; TRBD1 is a possible D gene (5 bases). V was shortened by 2 bases and J by 1 base, with 6 bases between the two germline ends. Looked up from germline, CDR1 is GTSNPN and CDR2 is SVGIG (reference sequence). The CDR3 loop spans 13 amino acids. The CDR3 sequence is CAWSRDSNQPQHF. CDR3 coding DNA: TGTGCCTGGAGTCGGGACAGCAATCAGCCCCAGCATTTT.